This T cell receptor (beta chain) was captured by sequencing in a study of response to subunit inactivated influenza vaccine. Study observations and caveats: Each seasonal influenza vaccination recruits few new T cells, the authors suggested.

TCRdb reprocessed the RT-PCR reads with MiXCR, giving one entry per CDR3 protein. The table includes fewer than 600,000 distinct CDR3 sequences, approximately 6.9% detected once. As regards this clonotype: Its antigen is as yet unknown.

The CDR3 runs to 11 residues. The V and J ends lost 6 bases and 4 bases respectively, with 7 bases between them. Germline V gene sequence: CDR1 MNHEY, CDR2 SVGAGI. This sequence was found in a man between 50 and 75 years old who received an inactivated influenza vaccine. The source material was PBMCs from blood, sampled about 24 months after vaccination. The V gene is TRBV6-5, the J gene TRBJ2-7; no definite D call. The CDR3 sequence: CASRFGYEQYF. As DNA, the CDR3 is TGTGCCAGCAGATTCGGATACGAGCAGTACTTC.